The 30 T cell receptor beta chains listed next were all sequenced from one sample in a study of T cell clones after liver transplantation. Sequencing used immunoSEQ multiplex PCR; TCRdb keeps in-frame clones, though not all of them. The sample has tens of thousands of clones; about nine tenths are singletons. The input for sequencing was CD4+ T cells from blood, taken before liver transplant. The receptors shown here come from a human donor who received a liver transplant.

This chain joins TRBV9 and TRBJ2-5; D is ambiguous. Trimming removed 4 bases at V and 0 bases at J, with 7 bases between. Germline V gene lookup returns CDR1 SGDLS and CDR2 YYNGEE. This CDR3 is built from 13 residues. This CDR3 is CASSRDHQETQYF. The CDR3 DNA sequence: TGTGCCAGCAGCAGGGATCACCAAGAGACCCAGTACTTC.

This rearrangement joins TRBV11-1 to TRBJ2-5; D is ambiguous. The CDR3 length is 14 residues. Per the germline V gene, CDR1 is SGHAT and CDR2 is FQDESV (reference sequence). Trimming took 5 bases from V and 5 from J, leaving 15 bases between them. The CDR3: CASSPSPRAETQYF. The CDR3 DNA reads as TGTGCCAGCAGCCCCTCGCCCAGAGCGGAGACCCAGTACTTC.

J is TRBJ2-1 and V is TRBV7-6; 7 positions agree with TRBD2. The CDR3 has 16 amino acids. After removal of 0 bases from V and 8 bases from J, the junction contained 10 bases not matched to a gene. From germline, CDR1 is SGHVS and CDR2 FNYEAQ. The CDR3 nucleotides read TGTGCCAGCAGCTTAGCGGCCAGCGGGACTTTAGATGAGCAGTTCTTC. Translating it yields CASSLAASGTLDEQFF. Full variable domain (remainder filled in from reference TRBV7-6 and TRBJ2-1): GAGVSQSPRYKVTKRGQDVALRCDPISGHVSLYWYRQALGQGPEFLTYFNYEAQQDKSGLPNDRFSAERPEGSISTLTIQRTEQRDSAMYRCASSLAASGTLDEQFFGPGTRLTVL.

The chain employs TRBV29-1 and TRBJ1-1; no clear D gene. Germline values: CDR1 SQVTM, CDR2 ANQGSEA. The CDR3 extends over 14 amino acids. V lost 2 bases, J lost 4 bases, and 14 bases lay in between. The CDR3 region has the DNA TGCAGCGTTGAATCAATAATTATCGGCACTGAAGCTTTCTTT. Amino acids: CSVESIIIGTEAFF.

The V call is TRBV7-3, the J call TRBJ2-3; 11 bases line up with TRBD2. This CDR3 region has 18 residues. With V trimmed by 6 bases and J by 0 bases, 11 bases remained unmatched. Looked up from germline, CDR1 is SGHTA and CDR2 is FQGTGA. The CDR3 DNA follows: TGTGCCAGCAGGCCAACTAGCGGGAGCGTTACTAGCACAGATACGCAGTATTTT. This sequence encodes CASRPTSGSVTSTDTQYF.

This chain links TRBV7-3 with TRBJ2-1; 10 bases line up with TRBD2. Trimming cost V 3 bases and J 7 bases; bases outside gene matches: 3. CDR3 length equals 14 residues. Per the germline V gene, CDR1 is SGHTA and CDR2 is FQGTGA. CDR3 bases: TGTGCCAGCAGCTTCGCTAGCGGGAGTAATGAGCAGTTCTTC. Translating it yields CASSFASGSNEQFF.

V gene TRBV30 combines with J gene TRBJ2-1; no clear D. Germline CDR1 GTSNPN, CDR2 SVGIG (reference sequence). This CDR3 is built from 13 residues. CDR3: CSRSGSSYNEQFF. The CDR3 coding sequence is TGTTCTCGATCCGGTAGCTCCTACAATGAGCAGTTCTTC.

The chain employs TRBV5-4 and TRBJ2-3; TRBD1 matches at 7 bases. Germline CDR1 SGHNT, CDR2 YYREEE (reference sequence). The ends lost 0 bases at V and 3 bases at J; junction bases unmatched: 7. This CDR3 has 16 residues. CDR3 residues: CASSLDIGGGTDTQYF. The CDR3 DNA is TGTGCCAGCAGCTTGGATATAGGGGGCGGGACAGATACGCAGTATTTT. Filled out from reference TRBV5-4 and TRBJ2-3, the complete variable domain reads ETGVTQSPTHLIKTRGQQVTLRCSSQSGHNTVSWYQQALGQGPQFIFQYYREEENGRGNFPPRFSGLQFPNYSSELNVNALELDDSALYLCASSLDIGGGTDTQYFGPGTRLTVL.

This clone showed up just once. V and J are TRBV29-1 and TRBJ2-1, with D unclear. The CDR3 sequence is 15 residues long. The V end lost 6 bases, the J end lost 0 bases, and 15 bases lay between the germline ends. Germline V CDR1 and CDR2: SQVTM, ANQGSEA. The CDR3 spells CSVSVGSSSYNEQFF. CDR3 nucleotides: TGCAGCGTCAGTGTGGGGTCAAGCTCCTACAATGAGCAGTTCTTC.

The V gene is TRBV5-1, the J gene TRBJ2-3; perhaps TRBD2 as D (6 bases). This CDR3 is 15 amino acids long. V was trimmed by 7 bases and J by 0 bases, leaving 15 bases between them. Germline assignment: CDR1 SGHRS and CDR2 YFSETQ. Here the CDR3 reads CASGRAGLSTDTQYF. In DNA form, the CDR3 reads TGCGCCAGCGGTAGAGCGGGCCTTAGCACAGATACGCAGTATTTT.

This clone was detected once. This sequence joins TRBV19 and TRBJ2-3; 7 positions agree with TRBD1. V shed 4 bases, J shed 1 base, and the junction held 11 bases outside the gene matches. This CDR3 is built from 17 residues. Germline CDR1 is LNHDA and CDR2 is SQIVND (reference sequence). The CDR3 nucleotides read TGTGCCAGTAGTAGAGGGGGCCCAGGCATGGGCACAGATACGCAGTATTTT. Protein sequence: CASSRGGPGMGTDTQYF.

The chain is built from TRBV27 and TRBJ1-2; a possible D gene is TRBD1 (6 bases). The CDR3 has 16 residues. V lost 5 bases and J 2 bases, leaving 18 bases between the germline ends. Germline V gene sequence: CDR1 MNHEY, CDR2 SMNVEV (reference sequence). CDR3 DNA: TGTGCCAGCAGTCTCCACACGACAGGAGCAAACTATGGCTACACCTTC. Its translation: CASSLHTTGANYGYTF.

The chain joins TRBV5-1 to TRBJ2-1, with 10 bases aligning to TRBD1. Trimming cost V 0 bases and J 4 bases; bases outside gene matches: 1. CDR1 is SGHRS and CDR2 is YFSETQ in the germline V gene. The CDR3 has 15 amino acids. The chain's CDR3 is CASSLGQGAYNEQFF. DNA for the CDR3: TGCGCCAGCAGCTTGGGACAGGGGGCTTACAATGAGCAGTTCTTC.

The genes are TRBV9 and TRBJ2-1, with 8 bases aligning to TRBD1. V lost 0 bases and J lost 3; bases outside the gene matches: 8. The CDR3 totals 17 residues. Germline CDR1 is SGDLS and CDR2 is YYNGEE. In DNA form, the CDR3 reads TGTGCCAGCAGCGTAGAGGCAGGGGGCGGGAACTACAATGAGCAGTTCTTC. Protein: CASSVEAGGGNYNEQFF.

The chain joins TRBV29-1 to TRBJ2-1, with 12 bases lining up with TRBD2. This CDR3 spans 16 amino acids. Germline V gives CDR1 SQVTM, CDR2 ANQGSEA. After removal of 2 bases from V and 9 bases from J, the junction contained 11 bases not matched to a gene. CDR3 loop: CSVELAGGVRGSEQFF. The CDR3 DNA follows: TGCAGCGTTGAACTAGCGGGAGGGGTCCGGGGCAGTGAGCAGTTCTTC.

The CDR3: CASRADGEFHTEAFF. For the CDR3, the DNA is TGTGCCAGCAGGGCGGATGGAGAGTTTCACACTGAAGCTTTCTTT. The chain uses TRBV2 and TRBJ1-1; no definite D call. The CDR3 runs 15 residues. V lost 6 bases, J lost 3 bases, and 17 bases lay in between. The V gene's germline CDR1 is SNHLY and CDR2 FYNNEI.

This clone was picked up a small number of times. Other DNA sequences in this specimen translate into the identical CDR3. The CDR3 loop reads CAISGTGTTDTQYF. The CDR3 DNA follows: TGTGCCATCAGTGGAACAGGTACCACAGATACGCAGTATTTT. The rearrangement uses TRBV10-3 and TRBJ2-3, with D perhaps TRBD1 (5 bases). Looked up from germline, CDR1 is ENHRY and CDR2 is SYGVKD. This CDR3 comprises 14 residues. The germline V and J ends were trimmed by 4 bases and 2 bases, with 10 bases remaining between them.

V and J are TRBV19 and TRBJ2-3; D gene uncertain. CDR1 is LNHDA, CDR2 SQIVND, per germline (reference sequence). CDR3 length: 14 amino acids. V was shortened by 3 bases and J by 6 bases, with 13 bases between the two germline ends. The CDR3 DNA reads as TGTGCCAGTAGTATTAGGCAGGCTTGGGATACGCAGTATTTT. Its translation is CASSIRQAWDTQYF.

CDR3 sequence reads: CASSPEGGRGYNEQFF. In nucleotides, the CDR3 is TGTGCCAGCAGCCCCGAGGGTGGGAGGGGATACAATGAGCAGTTCTTC. The chain carries TRBV7-3 and TRBJ2-1; the match to TRBD2 covers 7 bases. The germline V gene has CDR1 SGHTA and CDR2 FQGTGA. This CDR3 has 16 residues. The V segment lost 5 bases and the J segment 4 bases; nucleotides outside the gene matches: 11.

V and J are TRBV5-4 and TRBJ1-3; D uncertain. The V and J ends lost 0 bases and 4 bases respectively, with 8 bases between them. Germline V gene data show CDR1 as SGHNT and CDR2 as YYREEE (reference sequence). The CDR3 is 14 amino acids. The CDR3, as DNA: TGTGCCAGCAGCTTGGCCCAGGCGGGAAACACCATATATTTT. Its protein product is CASSLAQAGNTIYF.

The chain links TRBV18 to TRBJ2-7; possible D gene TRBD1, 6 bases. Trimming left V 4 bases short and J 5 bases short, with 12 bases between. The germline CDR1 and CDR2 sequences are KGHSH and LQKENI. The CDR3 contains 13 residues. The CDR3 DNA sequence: TGTGCCAGCTCACGTCAGGGGAATCACGAGCAGTACTTC. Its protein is CASSRQGNHEQYF.

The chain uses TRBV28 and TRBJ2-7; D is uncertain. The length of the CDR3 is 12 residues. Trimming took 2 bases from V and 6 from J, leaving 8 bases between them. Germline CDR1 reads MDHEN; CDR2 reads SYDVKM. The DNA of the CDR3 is TGTGCCAGCAGTTTACTTTTTGGCGAGCAGTACTTC. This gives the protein CASSLLFGEQYF.

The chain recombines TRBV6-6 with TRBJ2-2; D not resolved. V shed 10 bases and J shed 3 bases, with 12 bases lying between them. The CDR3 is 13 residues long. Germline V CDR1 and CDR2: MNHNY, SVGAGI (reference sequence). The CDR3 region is CATGLTYTGELFF. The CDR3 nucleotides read TGTGCCACCGGTCTGACGTACACCGGGGAGCTGTTTTTT.

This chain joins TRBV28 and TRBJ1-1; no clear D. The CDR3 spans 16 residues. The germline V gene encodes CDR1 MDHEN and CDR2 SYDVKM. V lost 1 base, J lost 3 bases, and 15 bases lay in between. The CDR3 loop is CASSLLDFRPDTEAFF. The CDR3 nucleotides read TGTGCCAGCAGTTTATTGGACTTCCGTCCGGACACTGAAGCTTTCTTT.

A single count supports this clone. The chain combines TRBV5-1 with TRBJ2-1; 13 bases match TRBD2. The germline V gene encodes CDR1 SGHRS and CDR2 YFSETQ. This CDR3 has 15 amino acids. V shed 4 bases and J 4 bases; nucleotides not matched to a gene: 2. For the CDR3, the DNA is TGCGCCAGCAGCGGGGGACTAGCGGGGTACAATGAGCAGTTCTTC. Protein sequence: CASSGGLAGYNEQFF.

The CDR3 spells CASSLGQGSYEQYF. The CDR3 DNA is TGCGCCAGCAGCTTGGGACAGGGGTCCTACGAGCAGTACTTC. V is TRBV5-1 and J is TRBJ2-7; 8 bases match TRBD1. The CDR3 consists of 14 residues. Germline CDR1 is SGHRS and CDR2 is YFSETQ. After removal of 0 bases from V and 1 base from J, the junction contained 0 bases not matched to a gene. Filled out from reference TRBV5-1 and TRBJ2-7, the complete variable domain reads KAGVTQTPRYLIKTRGQQVTLSCSPISGHRSVSWYQQTPGQGLQFLFEYFSETQRNKGNFPGRFSGRQFSNSRSEMNVSTLELGDSALYLCASSLGQGSYEQYFGPGTRLTVT.

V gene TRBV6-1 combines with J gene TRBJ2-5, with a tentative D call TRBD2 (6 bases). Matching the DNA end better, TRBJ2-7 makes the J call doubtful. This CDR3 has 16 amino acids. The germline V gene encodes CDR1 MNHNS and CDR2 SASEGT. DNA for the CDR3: TGTGCCAGCAGTGCCAGCCGGGACTGGAGCTCCTACGAGCAGTACTTC. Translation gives CASSASRDWSSYEQYF.

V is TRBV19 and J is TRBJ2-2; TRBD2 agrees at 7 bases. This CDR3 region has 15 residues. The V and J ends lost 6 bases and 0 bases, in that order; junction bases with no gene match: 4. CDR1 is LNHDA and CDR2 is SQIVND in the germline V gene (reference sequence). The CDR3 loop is CASSLRGANTGELFF. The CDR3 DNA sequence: TGTGCCAGTAGCCTCCGGGGGGCGAACACCGGGGAGCTGTTTTTT.

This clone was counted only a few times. CDR3 nucleotide sequence: TGTGCCAGCAGCTTGGTAGGGCATGAAAAACTGTTTTTT. Protein: CASSLVGHEKLFF. The chain carries TRBV7-2 and TRBJ1-4, with unresolved D. V was clipped by 3 bases and J by 6 bases, with 8 bases between them. Germline loops: CDR1 SGHTA, CDR2 FQGNSA. The CDR3 extends over 13 amino acids. The full variable domain, in which reference TRBV7-2 and TRBJ1-4 provide the parts outside the CDR3, is GAGVSQSPSNKVTEKGKDVELRCDPISGHTALYWYRQSLGQGLEFLIYFQGNSAPDKSGLPSDRFSAERTGGSVSTLTIQRTQQEDSAVYLCASSLVGHEKLFFGSGTQLSVL.

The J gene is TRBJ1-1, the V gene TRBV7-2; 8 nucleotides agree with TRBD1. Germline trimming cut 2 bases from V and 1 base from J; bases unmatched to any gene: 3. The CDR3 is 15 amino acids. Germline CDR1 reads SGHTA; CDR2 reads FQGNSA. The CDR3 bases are TGTGCCAGCAGCTTACAGGGGGCGACGAACACTGAAGCTTTCTTT. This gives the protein CASSLQGATNTEAFF.